Below, 9 T cell receptor beta chains from the same sample are listed, as sequenced in a study of T cell responses to AZD1222 COVID-19 vaccine. The method was immunoSEQ multiplex PCR; TCRdb's version includes in-frame clones alone and lacks a portion of them. This repertoire shows 100,000 to 150,000 clones, more than 75% found once; its top ten account for 8.5% to 10%. The sequencing here drew on peripheral blood, taken on day 0 of AZD1222 vaccination. Receptors were obtained from an adult in good health.

A word on this clone: One junction end disagrees with the germline gene, perhaps due to a read error. This chain joins TRBV7-6 and TRBJ2-7, with D maybe TRBD2 (6 bases). CDR1 is SGHVS and CDR2 is FNYEAQ in the germline V gene. There are 15 residues in the CDR3. CDR3 sequence: CASSLEGKSSYEQYF. CDR3 in DNA: TGTGCCAGCAGCTTGGAGGGAAAGAGCTCCTATGAGCAGTACTTC.

This clone has a handful of counts. The chain carries TRBV7-9 and TRBJ1-2; a weak D match, TRBD1 (6 bases). Germline CDR1 is SEHNR and CDR2 is FQNEAQ (reference sequence). V shed 1 base and J shed 4 bases, with 10 bases lying between them. CDR3 length: 14 residues. The CDR3 DNA reads TGTGCCAGCAGCTTAGGACAGGACCTCTATGGCTACACCTTC. Translating gives CASSLGQDLYGYTF.

The genes are TRBV9 and TRBJ2-1; TRBD2 agrees at 9 bases. Germline assignment: CDR1 SGDLS and CDR2 YYNGEE. CDR3 size: 15 residues. J was trimmed by 5 bases and V by 4 bases; bases with no gene match: 7. The CDR3: CASSSREGRHNEQFF. CDR3 DNA sequence: TGTGCCAGCAGCTCGCGGGAGGGCCGCCACAATGAGCAGTTCTTC.

This clone was seen a handful of times. J is TRBJ2-2 and V is TRBV7-2; D is unclear. The CDR3 runs to 14 residues. The V gene lost 4 bases and the J gene lost 2 bases, with 8 bases spanning the gap. The V gene's germline CDR1 is SGHTA and CDR2 FQGNSA. The CDR3 sequence: CASSSPFNTGELFF. CDR3 DNA sequence: TGTGCCAGCAGCTCCCCATTCAACACCGGGGAGCTGTTTTTT. The variable domain in full, completed from reference TRBV7-2 and TRBJ2-2, reads GAGVSQSPSNKVTEKGKDVELRCDPISGHTALYWYRQSLGQGLEFLIYFQGNSAPDKSGLPSDRFSAERTGGSVSTLTIQRTQQEDSAVYLCASSSPFNTGELFFGEGSRLTVL.

The rearrangement uses TRBV9 and TRBJ1-1; 9 bases map to TRBD1. CDR3 length: 12 amino acids. The junction had 7 bases not matched to a gene; V was cut back by 6 bases and J by 10 bases. Germline CDR1 reads SGDLS; CDR2 reads YYNGEE. Here the CDR3 DNA reads TGTGCCAGCAAGGGGGGACAGGGAGGAGCTTTCTTT. It yields the protein CASKGGQGGAFF.

The gene calls are TRBV29-1 and TRBJ1-3; 10 positions match TRBD1. The length of the CDR3 is 22 residues. Unmatched junction bases numbered 21, after V lost 0 bases and J lost 1 base. Germline V lookup: CDR1 SQVTM, CDR2 ANQGSEA. DNA for the CDR3: TGCAGCGTTGAAGACCGACTCCCGGGACAGGGGAACGAGTTAGCTTCTGGAAACACCATATATTTT. It codes for CSVEDRLPGQGNELASGNTIYF.

V is TRBV6-4 and J is TRBJ2-3, with D tentatively TRBD2 (5 bases). Trimming left V 2 bases short and J 4 bases short, with 10 bases between. The CDR3 runs 14 residues. Germline CDR1 and CDR2: MRHNA and SNTAGT. This chain's CDR3 is CASSDGSAADTQYF. CDR3 nucleotides: TGTGCCAGCAGTGACGGGAGTGCGGCAGATACGCAGTATTTT.

J is TRBJ2-7 and V is TRBV5-1, with 8 bases aligning to TRBD2. The CDR3 contains 14 residues. V trimming: 3 bases; J trimming: 3 bases; junction bases outside the gene matches: 5. Per germline, CDR1 SGHRS and CDR2 YFSETQ. Written as DNA, the CDR3 is TGCGCCAGCAGCTATAGCGGGACAATCTACGAGCAGTACTTC. This encodes CASSYSGTIYEQYF.

The V call is TRBV7-6, the J call TRBJ1-3; D is unclear. The V and J ends lost 0 bases and 2 bases respectively, with 5 bases between them. The CDR3 runs 14 residues. The V gene's germline CDR1 is SGHVS and CDR2 FNYEAQ. The CDR3 DNA follows: TGTGCCAGCAGCTTAGCAGGGACTGGAAACACCATATATTTT. Its protein product is CASSLAGTGNTIYF. Using reference TRBV7-6 and TRBJ1-3 for the parts outside the CDR3, the full variable domain is GAGVSQSPRYKVTKRGQDVALRCDPISGHVSLYWYRQALGQGPEFLTYFNYEAQQDKSGLPNDRFSAERPEGSISTLTIQRTEQRDSAMYRCASSLAGTGNTIYFGEGSWLTVV.